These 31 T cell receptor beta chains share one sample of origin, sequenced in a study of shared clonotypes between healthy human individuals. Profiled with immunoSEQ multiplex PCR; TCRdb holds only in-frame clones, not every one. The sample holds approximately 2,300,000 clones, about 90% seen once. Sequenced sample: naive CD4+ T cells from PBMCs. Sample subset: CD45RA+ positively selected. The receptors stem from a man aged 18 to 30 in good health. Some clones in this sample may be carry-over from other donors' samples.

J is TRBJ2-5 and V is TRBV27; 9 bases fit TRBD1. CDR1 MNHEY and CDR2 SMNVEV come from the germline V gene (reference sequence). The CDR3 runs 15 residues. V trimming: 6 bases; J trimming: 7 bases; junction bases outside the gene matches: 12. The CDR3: CASSLGQGLPGTQYF. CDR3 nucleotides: TGTGCCAGCAGCCTCGGACAGGGGCTCCCGGGGACCCAGTACTTC.

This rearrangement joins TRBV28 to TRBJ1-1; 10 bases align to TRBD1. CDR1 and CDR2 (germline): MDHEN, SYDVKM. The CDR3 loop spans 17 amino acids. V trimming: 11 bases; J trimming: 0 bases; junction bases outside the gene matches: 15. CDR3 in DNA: TGTGCCGGCTGCTCCGGGACAGGGGCACCCATGAACACTGAAGCTTTCTTT. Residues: CAGCSGTGAPMNTEAFF.

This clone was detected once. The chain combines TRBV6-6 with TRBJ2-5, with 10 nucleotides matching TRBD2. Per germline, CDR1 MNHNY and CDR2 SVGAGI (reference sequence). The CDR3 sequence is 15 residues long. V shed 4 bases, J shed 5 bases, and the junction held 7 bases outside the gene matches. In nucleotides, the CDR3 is TGTGCCAGCAGTTTGTCTAGCGGGAGAGGGGAGACCCAGTACTTC. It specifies CASSLSSGRGETQYF.

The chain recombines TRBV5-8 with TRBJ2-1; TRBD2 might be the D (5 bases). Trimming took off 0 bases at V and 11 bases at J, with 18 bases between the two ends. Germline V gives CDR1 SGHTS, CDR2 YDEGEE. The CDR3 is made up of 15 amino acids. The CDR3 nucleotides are TGTGCCAGCAGCTTGGCTGGCGGGCGCGCCACGAAGCAGTTCTTC. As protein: CASSLAGGRATKQFF.

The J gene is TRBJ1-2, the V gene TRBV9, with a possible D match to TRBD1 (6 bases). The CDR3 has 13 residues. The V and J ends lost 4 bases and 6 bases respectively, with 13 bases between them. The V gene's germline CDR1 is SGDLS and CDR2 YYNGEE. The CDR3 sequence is CASSPWQGHGYTF. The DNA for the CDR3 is TGTGCCAGCAGCCCCTGGCAGGGGCATGGCTACACCTTC.

CDR3 in amino acids: CASSLGVGLAGVGEQFF. The CDR3, as DNA: TGCGCCAGCAGCTTGGGTGTAGGACTAGCGGGAGTAGGAGAGCAGTTCTTC. V gene TRBV5-1 combines with J gene TRBJ2-1; TRBD2 matches at 13 bases. V lost 0 bases, J lost 10 bases, and 10 bases stayed unmatched. CDR1 and CDR2 from the germline V gene are SGHRS and YFSETQ. The CDR3 sequence is 17 residues long. Variable domain in full (rest from reference TRBV5-1 and TRBJ2-1): KAGVTQTPRYLIKTRGQQVTLSCSPISGHRSVSWYQQTPGQGLQFLFEYFSETQRNKGNFPGRFSGRQFSNSRSEMNVSTLELGDSALYLCASSLGVGLAGVGEQFFGPGTRLTVL.

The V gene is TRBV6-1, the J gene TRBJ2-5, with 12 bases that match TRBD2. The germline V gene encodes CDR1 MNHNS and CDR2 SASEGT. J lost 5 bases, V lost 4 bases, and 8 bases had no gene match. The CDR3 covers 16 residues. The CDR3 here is CASSGRLAGDWETQYF. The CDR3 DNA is TGTGCCAGCAGTGGAAGACTAGCGGGAGATTGGGAGACCCAGTACTTC.

CDR3 region: CAISEVSGELFF. The CDR3 nucleotides are TGTGCCATCAGTGAGGTTTCCGGGGAGCTGTTTTTT. The chain combines TRBV10-3 with TRBJ2-2, with D unresolved. The V gene's germline CDR1 is ENHRY and CDR2 SYGVKD. CDR3 size: 12 residues. The V end lost 2 bases, the J end lost 6 bases, and 4 bases lay between the germline ends.

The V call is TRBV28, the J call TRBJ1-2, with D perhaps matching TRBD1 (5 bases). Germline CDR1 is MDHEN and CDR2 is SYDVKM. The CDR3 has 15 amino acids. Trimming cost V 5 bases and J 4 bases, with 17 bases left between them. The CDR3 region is CASSPFVREVYGYTF. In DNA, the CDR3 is TGTGCCAGCAGTCCGTTTGTCAGGGAGGTCTATGGCTACACCTTC.

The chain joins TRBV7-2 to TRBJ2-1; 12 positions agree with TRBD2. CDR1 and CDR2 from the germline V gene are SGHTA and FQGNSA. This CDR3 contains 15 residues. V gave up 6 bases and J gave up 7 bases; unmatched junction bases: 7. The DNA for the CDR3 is TGTGCCAGCAGGAGCAGACTAGCGGGAGCAAATGAGCAGTTCTTC. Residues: CASRSRLAGANEQFF. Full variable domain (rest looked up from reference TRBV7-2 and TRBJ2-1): GAGVSQSPSNKVTEKGKDVELRCDPISGHTALYWYRQSLGQGLEFLIYFQGNSAPDKSGLPSDRFSAERTGGSVSTLTIQRTQQEDSAVYLCASRSRLAGANEQFFGPGTRLTVL.

CDR3 nucleotides: TGTGCCAGCAGCCTGGGACAGGGAAACACCATATATTTT. Its protein is CASSLGQGNTIYF. The J gene is TRBJ1-3, the V gene TRBV7-7; 7 nucleotides agree with TRBD1. The J segment lost 4 bases and the V segment lost 5 bases, leaving 2 bases of the junction unmatched. The CDR3 sequence is 13 residues long. Germline CDR1 is SSHAT and CDR2 is FNYEAQ (reference sequence).

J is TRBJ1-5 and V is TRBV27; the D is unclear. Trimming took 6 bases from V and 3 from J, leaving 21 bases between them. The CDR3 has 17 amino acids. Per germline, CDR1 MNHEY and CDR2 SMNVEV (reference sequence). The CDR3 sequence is CASSPTPAHRLNQPQHF. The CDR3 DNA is TGTGCCAGCAGCCCGACCCCCGCCCACAGACTCAATCAGCCCCAGCATTTT.

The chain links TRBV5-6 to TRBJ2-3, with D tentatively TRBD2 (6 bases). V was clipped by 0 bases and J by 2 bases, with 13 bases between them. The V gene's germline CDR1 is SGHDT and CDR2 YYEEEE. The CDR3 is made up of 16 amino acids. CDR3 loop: CASSLVRGWHTDTQYF. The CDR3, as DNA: TGTGCCAGCAGCTTGGTCCGGGGGTGGCACACAGATACGCAGTATTTT. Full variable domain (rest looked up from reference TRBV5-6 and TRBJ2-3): DAGVTQSPTHLIKTRGQQVTLRCSPKSGHDTVSWYQQALGQGPQFIFQYYEEEERQRGNFPDRFSGHQFPNYSSELNVNALLLGDSALYLCASSLVRGWHTDTQYFGPGTRLTVL.

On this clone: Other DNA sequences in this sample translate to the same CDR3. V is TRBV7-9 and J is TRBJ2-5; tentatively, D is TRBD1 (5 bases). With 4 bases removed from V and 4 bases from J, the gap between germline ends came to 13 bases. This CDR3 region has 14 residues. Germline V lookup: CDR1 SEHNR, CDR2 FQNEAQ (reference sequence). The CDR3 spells CASSSLAGSETQYF. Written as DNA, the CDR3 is TGTGCCAGCAGCTCTCTTGCAGGGTCAGAGACCCAGTACTTC. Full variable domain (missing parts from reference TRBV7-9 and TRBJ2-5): DTGVSQNPRHKITKRGQNVTFRCDPISEHNRLYWYRQTLGQGPEFLTYFQNEAQLEKSRLLSDRFSAERPKGSFSTLEIQRTEQGDSAMYLCASSSLAGSETQYFGPGTRLLVL.

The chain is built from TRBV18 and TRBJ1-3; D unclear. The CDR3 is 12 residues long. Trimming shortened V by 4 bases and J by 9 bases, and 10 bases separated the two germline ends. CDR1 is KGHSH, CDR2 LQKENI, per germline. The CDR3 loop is CASSQSLGTIYF. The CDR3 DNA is TGTGCCAGCTCACAGTCGTTGGGCACCATATATTTT.

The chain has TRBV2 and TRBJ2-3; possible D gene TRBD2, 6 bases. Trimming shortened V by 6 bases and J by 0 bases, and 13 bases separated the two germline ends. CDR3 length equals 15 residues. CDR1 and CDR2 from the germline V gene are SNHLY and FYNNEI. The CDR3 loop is CASRLRDSSTDTQYF. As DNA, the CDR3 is TGTGCCAGCAGACTCCGGGACTCTAGCACAGATACGCAGTATTTT.

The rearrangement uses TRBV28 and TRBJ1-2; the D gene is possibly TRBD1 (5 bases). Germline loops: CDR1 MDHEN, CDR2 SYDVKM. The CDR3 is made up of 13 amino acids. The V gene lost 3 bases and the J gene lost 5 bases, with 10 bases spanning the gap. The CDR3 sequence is CASSFRTPYGYTF. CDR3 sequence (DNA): TGTGCCAGCAGTTTTAGGACACCTTATGGCTACACCTTC.

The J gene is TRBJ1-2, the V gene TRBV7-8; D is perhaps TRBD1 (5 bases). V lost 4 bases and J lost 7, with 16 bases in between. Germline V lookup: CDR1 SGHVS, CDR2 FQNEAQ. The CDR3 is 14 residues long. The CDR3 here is CASSSQGLPLGYTF. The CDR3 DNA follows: TGTGCCAGCAGCTCTCAGGGATTACCTCTTGGCTACACCTTC.

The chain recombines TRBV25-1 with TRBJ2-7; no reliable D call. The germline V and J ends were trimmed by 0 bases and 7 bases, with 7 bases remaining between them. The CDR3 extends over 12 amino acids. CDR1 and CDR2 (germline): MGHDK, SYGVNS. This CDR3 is CASSEYRTEQYF. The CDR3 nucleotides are TGTGCCAGCAGTGAATACCGTACAGAGCAGTACTTC.

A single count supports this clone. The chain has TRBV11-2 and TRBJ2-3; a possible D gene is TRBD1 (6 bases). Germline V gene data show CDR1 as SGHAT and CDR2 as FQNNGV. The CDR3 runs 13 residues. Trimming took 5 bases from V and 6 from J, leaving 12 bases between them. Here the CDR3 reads CASSPTGTDTQYF. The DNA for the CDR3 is TGTGCCAGCAGCCCTACAGGGACCGATACGCAGTATTTT. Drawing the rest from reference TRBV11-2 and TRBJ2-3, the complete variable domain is EAGVAQSPRYKIIEKRQSVAFWCNPISGHATLYWYQQILGQGPKLLIQFQNNGVVDDSQLPKDRFSAERLKGVDSTLKIQPAKLEDSAVYLCASSPTGTDTQYFGPGTRLTVL.

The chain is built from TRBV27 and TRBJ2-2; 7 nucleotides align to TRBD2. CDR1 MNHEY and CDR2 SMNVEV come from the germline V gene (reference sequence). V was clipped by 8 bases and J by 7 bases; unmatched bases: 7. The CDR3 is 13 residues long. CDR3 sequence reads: CASRLAVHGELFF. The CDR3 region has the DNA TGTGCCAGCCGGCTAGCGGTCCACGGGGAGCTGTTTTTT.

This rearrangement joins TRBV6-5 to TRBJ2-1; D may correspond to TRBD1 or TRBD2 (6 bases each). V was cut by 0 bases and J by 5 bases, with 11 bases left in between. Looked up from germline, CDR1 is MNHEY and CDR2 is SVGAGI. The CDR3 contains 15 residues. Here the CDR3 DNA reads TGTGCCAGCAGTTACTCTCCGGGGGCAAACAATGAGCAGTTCTTC. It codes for CASSYSPGANNEQFF.

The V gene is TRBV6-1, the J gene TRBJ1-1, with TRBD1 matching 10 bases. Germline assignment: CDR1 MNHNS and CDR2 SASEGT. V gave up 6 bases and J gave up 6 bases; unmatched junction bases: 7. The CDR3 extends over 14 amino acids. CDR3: CASRPGTGVAEAFF. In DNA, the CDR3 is TGTGCCAGCAGACCTGGGACAGGGGTGGCTGAAGCTTTCTTT.

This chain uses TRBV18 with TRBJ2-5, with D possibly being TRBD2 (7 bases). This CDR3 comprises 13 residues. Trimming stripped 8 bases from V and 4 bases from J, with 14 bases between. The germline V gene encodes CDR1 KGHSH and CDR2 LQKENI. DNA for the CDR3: TGTGCCAGCAGAGGGGGGGATGGAGAGACCCAGTACTTC. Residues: CASRGGDGETQYF. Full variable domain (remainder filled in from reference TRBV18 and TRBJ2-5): NAGVMQNPRHLVRRRGQEARLRCSPMKGHSHVYWYRQLPEEGLKFMVYLQKENIIDESGMPKERFSAEFPKEGPSILRIQQVVRGDSAAYFCASRGGDGETQYFGPGTRLLVL.

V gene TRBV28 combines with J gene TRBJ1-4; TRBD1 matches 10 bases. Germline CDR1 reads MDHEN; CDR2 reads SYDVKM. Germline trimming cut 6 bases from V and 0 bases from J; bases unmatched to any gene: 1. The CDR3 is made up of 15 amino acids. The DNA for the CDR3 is TGTGCCAGCAGGACAGGGGGCGCAACTAATGAAAAACTGTTTTTT. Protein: CASRTGGATNEKLFF.

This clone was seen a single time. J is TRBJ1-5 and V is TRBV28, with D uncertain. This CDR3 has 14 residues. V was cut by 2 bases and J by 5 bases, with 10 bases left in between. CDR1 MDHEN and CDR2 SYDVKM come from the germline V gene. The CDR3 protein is CASSLLHVYQPQHF. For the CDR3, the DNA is TGTGCCAGCAGTTTACTACACGTTTATCAGCCCCAGCATTTT.

The CDR3 DNA follows: TGTGCCAGCAGTTATCCGAGGACGCAACAAGAGACCCAGTACTTC. Its protein is CASSYPRTQQETQYF. V is TRBV27 and J is TRBJ2-5, with D unresolved. The V end lost 4 bases, the J end lost 2 bases, and 14 bases lay between the germline ends. The CDR3 has 15 amino acids. Germline V gives CDR1 MNHEY, CDR2 SMNVEV (reference sequence).

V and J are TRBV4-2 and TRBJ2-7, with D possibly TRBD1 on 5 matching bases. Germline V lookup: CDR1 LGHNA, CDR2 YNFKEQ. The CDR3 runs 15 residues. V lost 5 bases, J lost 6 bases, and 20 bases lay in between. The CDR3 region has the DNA TGTGCCAGCAGCTTGCGAAGGGGCGGTCATGCCGAGCAGTACTTC. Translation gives CASSLRRGGHAEQYF.

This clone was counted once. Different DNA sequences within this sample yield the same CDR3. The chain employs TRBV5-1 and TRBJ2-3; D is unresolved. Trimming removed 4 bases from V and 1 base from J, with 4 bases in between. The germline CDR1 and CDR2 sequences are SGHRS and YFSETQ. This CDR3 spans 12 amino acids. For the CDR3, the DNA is TGCGCCAGCAGCCCAGGCACAGATACGCAGTATTTT. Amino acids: CASSPGTDTQYF.

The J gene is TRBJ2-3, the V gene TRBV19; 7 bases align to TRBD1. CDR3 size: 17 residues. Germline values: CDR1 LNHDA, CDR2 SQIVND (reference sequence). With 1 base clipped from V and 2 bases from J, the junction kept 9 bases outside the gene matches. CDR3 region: CASSIGSSRGHTDTQYF. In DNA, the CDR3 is TGTGCCAGTAGTATAGGGTCCTCTAGGGGGCACACAGATACGCAGTATTTT.

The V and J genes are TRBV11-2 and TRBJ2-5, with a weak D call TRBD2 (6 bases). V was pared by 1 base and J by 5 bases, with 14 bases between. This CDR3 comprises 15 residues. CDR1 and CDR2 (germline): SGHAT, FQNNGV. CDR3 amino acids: CASSLVGGFVETQYF. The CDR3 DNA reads TGTGCCAGCAGCTTAGTCGGGGGTTTCGTGGAGACCCAGTACTTC.